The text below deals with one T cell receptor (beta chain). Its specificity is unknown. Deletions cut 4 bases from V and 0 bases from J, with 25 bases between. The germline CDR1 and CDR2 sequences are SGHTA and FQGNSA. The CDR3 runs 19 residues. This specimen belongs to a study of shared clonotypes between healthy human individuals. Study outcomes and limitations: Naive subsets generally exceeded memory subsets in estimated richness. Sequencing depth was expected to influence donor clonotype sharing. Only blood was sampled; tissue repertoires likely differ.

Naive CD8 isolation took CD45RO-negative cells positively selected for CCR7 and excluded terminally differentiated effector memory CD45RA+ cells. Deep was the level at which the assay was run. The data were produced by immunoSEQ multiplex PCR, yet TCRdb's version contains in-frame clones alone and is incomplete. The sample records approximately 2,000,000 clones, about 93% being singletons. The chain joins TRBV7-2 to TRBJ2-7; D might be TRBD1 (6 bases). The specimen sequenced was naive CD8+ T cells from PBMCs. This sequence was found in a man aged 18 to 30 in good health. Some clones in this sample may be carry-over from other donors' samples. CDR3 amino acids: CASSYYLLGVTGSSYEQYF. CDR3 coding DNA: TGTGCCAGCAGCTATTATCTATTAGGGGTTACAGGGAGCTCCTACGAGCAGTACTTC.